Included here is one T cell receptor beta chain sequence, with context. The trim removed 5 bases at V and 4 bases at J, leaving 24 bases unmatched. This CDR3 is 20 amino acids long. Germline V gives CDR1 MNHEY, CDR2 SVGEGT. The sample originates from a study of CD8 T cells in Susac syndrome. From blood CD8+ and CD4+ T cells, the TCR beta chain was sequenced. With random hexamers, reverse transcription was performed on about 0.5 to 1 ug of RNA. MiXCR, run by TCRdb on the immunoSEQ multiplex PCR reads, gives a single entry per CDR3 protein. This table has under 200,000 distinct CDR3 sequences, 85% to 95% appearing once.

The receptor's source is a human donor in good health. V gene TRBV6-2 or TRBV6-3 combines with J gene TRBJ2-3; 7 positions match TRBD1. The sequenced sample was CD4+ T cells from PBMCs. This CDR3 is CASSHIRRGQILATADTQYF. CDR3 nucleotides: TGTGCCAGCAGTCATATCCGCAGGGGACAGATCCTCGCCACGGCAGATACGCAGTATTTT.